The entry below describes one TCR beta chain. Trimming cost V 2 bases and J 7 bases, with 13 bases left between them. This CDR3 comprises 14 residues. Germline lookup yields CDR1 SGHKS and CDR2 YYEKEE (reference sequence). Original processing methods: Researchers report that nucleated cell counts were estimated from reference gene primer amplification. Data came from immunoSEQ multiplex PCR; TCRdb stores just in-frame clones and leaves some out. For V, J and clone size, that table is used; D and trimming come from the DNA. Of roughly 250,000 clones in the sample, about 80% were seen once. This sample is part of a study of blood T cell repertoires in COVID-19. Study details: Whether acute or convalescent, the COVID-19 samples came from the United States, Italy and Spain. From T cells, B-cell-depleted T cells, or PBMCs came the material, which was cDNA or gDNA.

J is TRBJ1-5 and V is TRBV5-5; perhaps TRBD1 as D (5 bases). The TCR comes from a human donor in a cohort sampled during active COVID-19. The sequenced material came from peripheral blood. In DNA, the CDR3 is TGTGCCAGCAGCTTTTGGCGGGGGGGGCAGCCCCAGCATTTT. Protein: CASSFWRGGQPQHF.